The source of this TCR beta chain is a study of shared T cell receptors in the human thymus. Data came from immunoSEQ multiplex PCR; TCRdb stores just in-frame clones and leaves some out. This sample has about 730,000 clones; approximately 83% occur once, and the top ten carry more than 0.008%. The germline V gene has CDR1 SGHRS and CDR2 YFSETQ. CDR3 length equals 15 residues. Trimming removed 5 bases at V and 6 bases at J, with 20 bases between. These records were also assigned to another study, of human thymus T cells. That paper states: Thymus tissue for the work was resected from patients undergoing corrective heart surgery.

The chain recombines TRBV5-1 with TRBJ1-1; possible D gene TRBD1, 5 bases. Sequencing was performed on thymocytes. The receptor was isolated from a girl in the first two years of life with a congenital heart defect. The CDR3 nucleotides are TGCGCCAGCAGAGGGGCCGTGACGGGGGGTCCTGAAGCTTTCTTT. Its translation is CASRGAVTGGPEAFF.